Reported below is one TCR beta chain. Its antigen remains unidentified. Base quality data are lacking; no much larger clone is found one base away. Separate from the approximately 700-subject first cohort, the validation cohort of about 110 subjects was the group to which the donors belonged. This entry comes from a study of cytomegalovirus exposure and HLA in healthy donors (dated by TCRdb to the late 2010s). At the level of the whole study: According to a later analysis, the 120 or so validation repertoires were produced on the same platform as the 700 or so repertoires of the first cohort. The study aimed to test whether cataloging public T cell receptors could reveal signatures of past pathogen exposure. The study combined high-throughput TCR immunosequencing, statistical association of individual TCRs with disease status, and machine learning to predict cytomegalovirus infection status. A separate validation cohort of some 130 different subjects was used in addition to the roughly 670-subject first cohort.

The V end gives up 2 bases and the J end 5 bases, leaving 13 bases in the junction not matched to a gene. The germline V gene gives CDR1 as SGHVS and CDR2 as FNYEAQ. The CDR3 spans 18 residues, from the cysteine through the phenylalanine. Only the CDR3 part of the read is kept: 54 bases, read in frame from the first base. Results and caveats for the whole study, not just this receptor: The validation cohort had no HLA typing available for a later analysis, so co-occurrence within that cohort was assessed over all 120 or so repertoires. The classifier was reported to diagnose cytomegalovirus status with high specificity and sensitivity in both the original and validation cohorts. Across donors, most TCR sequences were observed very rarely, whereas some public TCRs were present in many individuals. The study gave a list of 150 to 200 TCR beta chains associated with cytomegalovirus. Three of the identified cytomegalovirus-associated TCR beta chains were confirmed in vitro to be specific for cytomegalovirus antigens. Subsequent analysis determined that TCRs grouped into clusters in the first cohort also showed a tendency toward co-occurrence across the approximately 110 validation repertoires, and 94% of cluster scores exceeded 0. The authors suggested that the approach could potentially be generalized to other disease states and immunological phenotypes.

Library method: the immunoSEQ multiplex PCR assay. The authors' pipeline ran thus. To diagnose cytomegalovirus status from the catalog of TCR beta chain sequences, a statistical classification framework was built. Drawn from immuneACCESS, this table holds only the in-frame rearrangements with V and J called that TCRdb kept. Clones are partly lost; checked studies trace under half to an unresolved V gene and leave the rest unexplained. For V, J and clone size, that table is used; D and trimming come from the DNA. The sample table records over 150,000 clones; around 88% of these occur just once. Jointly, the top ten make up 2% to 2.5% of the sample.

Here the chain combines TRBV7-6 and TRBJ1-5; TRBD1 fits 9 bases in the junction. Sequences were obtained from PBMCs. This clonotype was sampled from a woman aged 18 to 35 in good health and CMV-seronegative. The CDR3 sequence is CASSLMRRQGGGDQPQHF. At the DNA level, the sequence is TGTGCCAGCAGCTTAATGCGGCGACAGGGGGGAGGGGATCAGCCCCAGCATTTT.